The 24 T cell receptor beta chains reported below all come from one sample, sequenced in a study of blood T cell repertoires in COVID-19. Using immunoSEQ multiplex PCR, the repertoire was profiled, and TCRdb retains in-frame clones only, with some absent. The repertoire has roughly 400,000 clones, nearly 90% of them found once; the top ten carry approximately 1.5%. Sequencing was carried out using PBMCs or T cells enriched from blood (not recorded which). These receptors were collected from a woman aged 18-29 years who had been exposed to COVID-19.

The genes are TRBV2 and TRBJ1-1; 7 bases are a match to TRBD1. This CDR3 has 17 residues. CDR1 SNHLY and CDR2 FYNNEI come from the germline V gene. Unmatched junction bases numbered 8, after V lost 0 bases and J lost 1 base. The chain's CDR3 is CASSEAGAGGWNTEAFF. The CDR3 DNA sequence: TGTGCCAGCAGTGAAGCTGGGGCAGGGGGATGGAACACTGAAGCTTTCTTT.

The gene calls are TRBV3-1 (or the pseudogene TRBV3-2) and TRBJ2-2; D possibly corresponds to TRBD1 (5 bases). V was trimmed by 3 bases and J by 14 bases, leaving 13 bases between them. Looked up from germline, CDR1 is LGHDT and CDR2 is YNNKEL (reference sequence). The CDR3 is 12 amino acids. For the CDR3, the DNA is TGTGCCAGCAGCCACCGGCAGGGTCTTCTGTTTTTT. The encoded protein is CASSHRQGLLFF.

The gene calls are TRBV6-4 and TRBJ1-3; D unclear. CDR1 MRHNA and CDR2 SNTAGT come from the germline V gene. Trimming removed 3 bases at V and 3 bases at J, with 6 bases between. The CDR3 runs 13 residues. For the CDR3, the DNA is TGTGCCAGCAGTGAGCGGAGTGGAAACACCATATATTTT. Its protein product is CASSERSGNTIYF.

The chain carries TRBV4-3 and TRBJ2-3; perhaps TRBD2 as D (5 bases). The V gene lost 0 bases and the J gene lost 2 bases, with 15 bases spanning the gap. The CDR3 consists of 17 residues. Germline CDR1 LGHNA, CDR2 YSLEER. CDR3 nucleotide sequence: TGCGCCAGCAGCCAAGAGCTACCCGGGGTGATCACAGATACGCAGTATTTT. It codes for CASSQELPGVITDTQYF.

This clone was picked up a small number of times. The rearrangement links TRBV5-1 to TRBJ2-7; 8 bases match TRBD2. The CDR3 covers 14 residues. Germline values: CDR1 SGHRS, CDR2 YFSETQ. With 2 bases clipped from V and 0 bases from J, the junction kept 1 base outside the gene matches. In DNA, the CDR3 is TGCGCCAGCAGCTTCAGCGGGAGCTCCTACGAGCAGTACTTC. Translation gives CASSFSGSSYEQYF.

This clone was detected only a few times. The chain carries TRBV7-3 and TRBJ1-1; 7 nucleotides line up with TRBD1. Germline V gene sequence: CDR1 SGHTA, CDR2 FQGTGA. The CDR3 consists of 14 residues. V trimming: 5 bases; J trimming: 3 bases; junction bases outside the gene matches: 6. The CDR3 reads CASSQTGMDTEAFF. Written as DNA, the CDR3 is TGTGCCAGCAGCCAGACAGGGATGGACACTGAAGCTTTCTTT. Combining the CDR3 with reference TRBV7-3 and TRBJ1-1 gives the whole variable domain GAGVSQTPSNKVTEKGKYVELRCDPISGHTALYWYRQSLGQGPEFLIYFQGTGAADDSGLPNDRFFAVRPEGSVSTLKIQRTERGDSAVYLCASSQTGMDTEAFFGQGTRLTVV.

V is TRBV25-1 and J is TRBJ2-1; maybe TRBD1 (6 bases). Germline V CDR1 and CDR2: MGHDK, SYGVNS. V was trimmed by 3 bases and J by 1 base, leaving 10 bases between them. This CDR3 contains 15 residues. CDR3 sequence: CASSDQGLSYNEQFF. The CDR3 DNA reads TGTGCCAGCAGTGATCAGGGGCTTTCCTACAATGAGCAGTTCTTC.

This rearrangement joins TRBV4-2 to TRBJ2-7, with 9 bases fitting TRBD2. V lost 4 bases and J lost 0; bases outside the gene matches: 10. This CDR3 has 17 residues. Germline values: CDR1 LGHNA, CDR2 YNFKEQ. This CDR3 reads CASSLIPGLASSYEQYF. CDR3 coding DNA: TGTGCCAGCAGCCTGATCCCGGGACTAGCCTCCTCCTACGAGCAGTACTTC.

V gene TRBV3-1 (or the pseudogene TRBV3-2) combines with J gene TRBJ1-2, with TRBD1 matching over 7 bases. The germline CDR1 and CDR2 sequences are LGHDT and YNNKEL (reference sequence). The CDR3 covers 15 residues. V lost 1 base, J lost 5 bases, and 7 bases stayed unmatched. The CDR3 DNA is TGTGCCAGCAGCCAAGGGCAGGGGGGACCGTATGGCTACACCTTC. It codes for CASSQGQGGPYGYTF.

CDR3 bases: TGTGCCACCAGCAACTCTCGGGTTGAAGAGACCCAGTACTTC. This gives the protein CATSNSRVEETQYF. The V call is TRBV24-1, the J call TRBJ2-5; D not certain. CDR3 length: 14 residues. Germline assignment: CDR1 KGHDR and CDR2 SFDVKD. Trimming stripped 7 bases from V and 3 bases from J, with 14 bases between.

This chain uses TRBV12-3 or TRBV12-4 with TRBJ1-2; a weak D match, TRBD1 (6 bases). The CDR3 has 13 amino acids. V lost 6 bases to trimming and J lost 7 bases, with 15 bases between them. CDR3 residues: CASRNREGGGYTF. CDR3 DNA sequence: TGTGCCAGCAGAAACAGGGAAGGCGGTGGCTACACCTTC.

This clone was seen more than once but under ten times. The rearrangement uses TRBV28 and TRBJ1-1; no definite D call. CDR1 is MDHEN, CDR2 SYDVKM, per germline. The CDR3 extends over 10 amino acids. V was shortened by 4 bases and J by 7 bases, with 4 bases between the two germline ends. The CDR3 here is CASSYIEAFF. The CDR3 DNA sequence: TGTGCCAGCAGTTATATTGAAGCTTTCTTT.

This chain uses TRBV7-9 with TRBJ1-2; 7 bases agree with TRBD1. Germline lookup yields CDR1 SEHNR and CDR2 FQNEAQ (reference sequence). V dropped 5 bases and J dropped 1; count of bases not matched to a gene: 10. This CDR3 has 16 amino acids. The CDR3 DNA sequence: TGTGCCAGCAGCGGAGATGCAGGGGGGAGTAACTATGGCTACACCTTC. Translation: CASSGDAGGSNYGYTF.

The CDR3 region has the DNA TGTGCCAGCAGTTTCGGCAGGGACAGGGCAGGGCAGTACTTC. Its translation is CASSFGRDRAGQYF. The rearrangement uses TRBV28 and TRBJ2-7; 9 nucleotides agree with TRBD1. With 3 bases clipped from V and 9 bases from J, the junction kept 9 bases outside the gene matches. The CDR3 is made up of 14 amino acids. CDR1 is MDHEN, CDR2 SYDVKM, per germline.

The rearrangement joins TRBV7-2 to TRBJ2-7; tentative D call: TRBD2 (6 bases). CDR3 length: 15 amino acids. CDR1 and CDR2 from the germline V gene are SGHTA and FQGNSA. Trimming cost V 1 base and J 1 base, with 11 bases left between them. The CDR3 sequence: CASSLVGGVSYEQYF. Here the CDR3 DNA reads TGTGCCAGCAGCTTAGTGGGCGGGGTATCCTACGAGCAGTACTTC.

This clone was seen just once. This rearrangement joins TRBV25-1 to TRBJ1-6, with 8 nucleotides matching TRBD1. The CDR3 contains 15 residues. The V gene end was trimmed by 4 bases and the J gene end by 5 bases; junction bases not matched to a gene: 4. Germline values: CDR1 MGHDK, CDR2 SYGVNS. The chain's CDR3 is CASSARQGNNSPLHF. CDR3 DNA sequence: TGTGCCAGCAGTGCCCGACAGGGGAATAATTCACCCCTCCACTTT.

This chain joins TRBV7-9 and TRBJ1-4; 9 positions match TRBD1. The CDR3 length is 17 residues. Germline loops: CDR1 SEHNR, CDR2 FQNEAQ (reference sequence). Trimming took 0 bases from V and 6 from J; bases not matched to a gene: 8. The CDR3 region has the DNA TGTGCCAGCAGCTTAGCAGCCACCCGGGACAGGGATGAAAAACTGTTTTTT. It specifies CASSLAATRDRDEKLFF.

In DNA form, the CDR3 reads TGTGCCATCAGTGAAGGCCCTACTAGCGGGAGTCTATTAGACTACGAGCAGTACTTC. Amino acids: CAISEGPTSGSLLDYEQYF. The gene calls are TRBV10-3 and TRBJ2-7; 11 bases fit TRBD2. The CDR3 loop spans 19 amino acids. The germline V gene encodes CDR1 ENHRY and CDR2 SYGVKD. The trim removed 3 bases at V and 3 bases at J, leaving 16 bases unmatched.

This chain links TRBV5-5 with TRBJ1-4; TRBD1 is a possible D gene (5 bases). V lost 0 bases and J 3 bases, leaving 6 bases between the germline ends. Per the germline V gene, CDR1 is SGHKS and CDR2 is YYEKEE (reference sequence). The CDR3 is 14 amino acids. The CDR3 here is CASSLGQSNEKLFF. DNA of the CDR3: TGTGCCAGCAGCTTGGGACAGTCTAATGAAAAACTGTTTTTT.

The chain links TRBV7-8 to TRBJ1-5, with D possibly matching TRBD1 (6 bases). Germline V gene data show CDR1 as SGHVS and CDR2 as FQNEAQ. The CDR3 is 16 residues long. V gave up 0 bases and J gave up 4 bases, with 13 bases separating them. The CDR3: CASSLAYGQNNQPQHF. Written as DNA, the CDR3 is TGTGCCAGCAGCTTAGCCTATGGACAGAATAATCAGCCCCAGCATTTT.

The rearrangement joins TRBV6-5 to TRBJ2-5, with TRBD1 matching over 8 bases. This CDR3 has 16 amino acids. The trim removed 0 bases at V and 6 bases at J, leaving 9 bases unmatched. Per the germline V gene, CDR1 is MNHEY and CDR2 is SVGAGI. The CDR3 bases are TGTGCCAGCAGTTACTCGTCACAGGGGGTCATAAAGACCCAGTACTTC. Translating gives CASSYSSQGVIKTQYF.

V usage is TRBV11-3 and J usage is TRBJ2-2; TRBD1 matches at 9 bases. The ends lost 1 base at V and 4 bases at J; junction bases unmatched: 4. Germline CDR1 and CDR2: SGHNT and YENEEA. The CDR3 has 16 amino acids. The CDR3 spells CASSLVQGAVTGELFF. In nucleotides, the CDR3 is TGTGCCAGCAGCTTAGTACAGGGGGCAGTCACCGGGGAGCTGTTTTTT.

This rearrangement joins TRBV30 to TRBJ2-1; TRBD2 matches at 11 bases. Germline loops: CDR1 GTSNPN, CDR2 SVGIG (reference sequence). CDR3 length: 15 amino acids. Germline trimming cut 3 bases from V and 7 bases from J; bases unmatched to any gene: 8. The CDR3 here is CAWRNSGGAFNEQFF. In DNA, the CDR3 is TGTGCCTGGAGGAATAGCGGGGGGGCCTTTAATGAGCAGTTCTTC.

The rearrangement joins TRBV5-1 to TRBJ2-4; 10 bases match TRBD2. The CDR3 covers 16 residues. Germline V gives CDR1 SGHRS, CDR2 YFSETQ. J was trimmed by 1 base and V by 2 bases; bases with no gene match: 3. The CDR3 DNA sequence: TGCGCCAGCAGCTTTACTAGCGGGGTTGCCAAAAACATTCAGTACTTC. This gives the protein CASSFTSGVAKNIQYF. Using reference TRBV5-1 and TRBJ2-4 for the parts outside the CDR3, the full variable domain is KAGVTQTPRYLIKTRGQQVTLSCSPISGHRSVSWYQQTPGQGLQFLFEYFSETQRNKGNFPGRFSGRQFSNSRSEMNVSTLELGDSALYLCASSFTSGVAKNIQYFGAGTRLSVL.